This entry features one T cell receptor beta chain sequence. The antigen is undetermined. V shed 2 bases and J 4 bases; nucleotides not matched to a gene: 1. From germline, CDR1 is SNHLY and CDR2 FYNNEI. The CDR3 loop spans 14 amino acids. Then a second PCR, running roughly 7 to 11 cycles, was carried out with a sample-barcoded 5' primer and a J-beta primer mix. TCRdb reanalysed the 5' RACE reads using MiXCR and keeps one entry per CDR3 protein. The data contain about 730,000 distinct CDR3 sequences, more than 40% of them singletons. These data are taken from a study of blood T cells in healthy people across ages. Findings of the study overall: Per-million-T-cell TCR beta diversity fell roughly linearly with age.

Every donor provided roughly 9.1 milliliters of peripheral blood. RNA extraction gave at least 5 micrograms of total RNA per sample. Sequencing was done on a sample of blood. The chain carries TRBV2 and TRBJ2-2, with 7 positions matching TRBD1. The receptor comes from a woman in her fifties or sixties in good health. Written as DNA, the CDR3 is TGTGCCAGCAGTGAAACAGGGGCCACCGGGGAGCTGTTTTTT. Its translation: CASSETGATGELFF.